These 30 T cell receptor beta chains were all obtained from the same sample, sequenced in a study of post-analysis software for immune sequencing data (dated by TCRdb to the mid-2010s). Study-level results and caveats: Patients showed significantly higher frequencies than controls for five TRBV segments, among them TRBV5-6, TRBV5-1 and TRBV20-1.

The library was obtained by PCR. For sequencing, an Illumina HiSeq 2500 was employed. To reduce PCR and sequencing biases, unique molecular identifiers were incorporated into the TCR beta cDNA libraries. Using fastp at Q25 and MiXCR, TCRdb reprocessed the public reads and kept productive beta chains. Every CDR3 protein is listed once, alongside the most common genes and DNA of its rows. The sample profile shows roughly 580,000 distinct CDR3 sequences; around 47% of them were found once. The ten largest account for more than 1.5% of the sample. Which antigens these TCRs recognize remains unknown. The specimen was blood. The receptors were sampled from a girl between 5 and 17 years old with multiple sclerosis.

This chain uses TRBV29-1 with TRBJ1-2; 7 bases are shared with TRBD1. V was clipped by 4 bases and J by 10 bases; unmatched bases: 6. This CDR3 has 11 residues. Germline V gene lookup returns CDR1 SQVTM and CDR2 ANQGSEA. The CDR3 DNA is TGCAGCGTTGGACAGGGTAGTGACTACACCTTC. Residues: CSVGQGSDYTF. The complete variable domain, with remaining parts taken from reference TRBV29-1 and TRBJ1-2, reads SAVISQKPSRDICQRGTSLTIQCQVDSQVTMMFWYRQQPGQSLTLIATANQGSEATYESGFVIDKFPISRPNLTFSTLTVSNMSPEDSSIYLCSVGQGSDYTFGSGTRLTVV.

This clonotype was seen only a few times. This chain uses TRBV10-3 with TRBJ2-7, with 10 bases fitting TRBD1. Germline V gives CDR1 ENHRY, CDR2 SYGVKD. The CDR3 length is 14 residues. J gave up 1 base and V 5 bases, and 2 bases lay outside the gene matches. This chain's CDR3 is CAISQGQGSYEQYF. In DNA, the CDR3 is TGTGCCATCAGTCAGGGACAGGGGTCCTACGAGCAGTACTTC.

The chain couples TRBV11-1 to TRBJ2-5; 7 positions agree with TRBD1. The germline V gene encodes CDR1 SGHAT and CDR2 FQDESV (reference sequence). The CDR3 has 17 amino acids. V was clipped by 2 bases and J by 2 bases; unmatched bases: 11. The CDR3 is CASSLLIGLTGQETQYF. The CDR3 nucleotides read TGTGCCAGCAGCTTATTAATAGGATTGACAGGGCAAGAGACCCAGTACTTC.

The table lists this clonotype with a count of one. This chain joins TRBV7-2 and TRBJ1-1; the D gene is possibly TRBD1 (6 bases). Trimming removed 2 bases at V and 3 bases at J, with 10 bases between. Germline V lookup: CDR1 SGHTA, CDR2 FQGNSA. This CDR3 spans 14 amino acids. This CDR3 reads CASSLTGPYTEAFF. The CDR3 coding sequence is TGTGCCAGCAGCTTAACAGGGCCCTACACTGAAGCTTTCTTT.

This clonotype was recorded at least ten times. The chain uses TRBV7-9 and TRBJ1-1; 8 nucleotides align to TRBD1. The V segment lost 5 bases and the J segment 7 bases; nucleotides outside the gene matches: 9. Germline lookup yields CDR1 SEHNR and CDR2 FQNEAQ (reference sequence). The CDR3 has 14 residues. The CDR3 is CASSLTTGAGEAFF. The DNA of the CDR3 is TGTGCCAGCAGCCTTACGACAGGGGCGGGTGAAGCTTTCTTT.

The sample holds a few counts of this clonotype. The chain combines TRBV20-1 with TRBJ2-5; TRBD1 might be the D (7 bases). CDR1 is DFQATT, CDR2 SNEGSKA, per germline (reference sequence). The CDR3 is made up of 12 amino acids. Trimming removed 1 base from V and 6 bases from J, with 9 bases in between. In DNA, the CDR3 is TGCAGTGCTAGAGCAGGGGGGCAGACCCAGTACTTC. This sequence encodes CSARAGGQTQYF.

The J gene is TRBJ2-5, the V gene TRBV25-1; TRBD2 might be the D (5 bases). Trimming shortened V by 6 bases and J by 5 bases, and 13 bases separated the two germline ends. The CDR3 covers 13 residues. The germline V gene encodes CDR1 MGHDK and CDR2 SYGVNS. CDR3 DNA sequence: TGTGCCAGCAGCCGACCCGGGGAGGAGACCCAGTACTTC. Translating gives CASSRPGEETQYF.

CDR3 in DNA: TGTGCCAGCAGTGAAGGGAGGTCAGCTGGGCAAACCCAGTACTTC. Amino acids: CASSEGRSAGQTQYF. This chain uses TRBV2 with TRBJ2-5; maybe TRBD2 (5 bases). The CDR3 spans 15 residues. V was shortened by 1 base and J by 8 bases, with 17 bases between the two germline ends. Germline values: CDR1 SNHLY, CDR2 FYNNEI.

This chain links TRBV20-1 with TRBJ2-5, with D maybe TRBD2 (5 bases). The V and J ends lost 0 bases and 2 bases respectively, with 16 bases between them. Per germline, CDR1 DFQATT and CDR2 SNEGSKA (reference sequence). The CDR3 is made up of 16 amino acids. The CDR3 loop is CSARDPTVRGQETQYF. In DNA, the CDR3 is TGCAGTGCTAGAGATCCTACAGTTAGAGGGCAAGAGACCCAGTACTTC.

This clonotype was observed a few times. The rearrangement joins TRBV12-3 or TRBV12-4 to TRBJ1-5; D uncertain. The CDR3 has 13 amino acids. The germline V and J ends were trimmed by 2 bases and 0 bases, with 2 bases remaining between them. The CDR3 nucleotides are TGTGCCAGCAGTTTACGTAGCAATCAGCCCCAGCATTTT. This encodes CASSLRSNQPQHF.

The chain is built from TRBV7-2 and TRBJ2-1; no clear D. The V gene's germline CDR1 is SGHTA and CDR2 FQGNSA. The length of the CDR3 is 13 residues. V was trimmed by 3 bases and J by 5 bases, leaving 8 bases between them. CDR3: CASSFSWDNEQFF. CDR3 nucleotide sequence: TGTGCCAGCAGCTTTTCTTGGGACAATGAGCAGTTCTTC.

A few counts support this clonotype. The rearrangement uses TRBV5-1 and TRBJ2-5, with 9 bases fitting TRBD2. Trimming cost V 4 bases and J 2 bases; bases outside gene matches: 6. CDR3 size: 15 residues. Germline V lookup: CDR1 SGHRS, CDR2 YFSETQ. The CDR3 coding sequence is TGCGCCAGCAGCCAACCCCTAGCGGGGCAAGAGACCCAGTACTTC. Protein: CASSQPLAGQETQYF.

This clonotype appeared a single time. The CDR3 DNA reads as TGTGCCAGCAGTAGCGGGAGTGTGGGTGCCTACGAGCAGTACTTC. This translates into CASSSGSVGAYEQYF. The rearrangement uses TRBV6-5 and TRBJ2-5; 8 bases are a match to TRBD2. The J call may be in error: the DNA end matches TRBJ2-7 better. The length of the CDR3 is 15 residues. The V gene's germline CDR1 is MNHEY and CDR2 SVGAGI.

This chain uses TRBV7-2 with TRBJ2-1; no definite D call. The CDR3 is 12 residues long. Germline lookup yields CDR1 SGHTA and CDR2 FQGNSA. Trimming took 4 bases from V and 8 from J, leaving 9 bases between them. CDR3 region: CASSSYDDEQFF. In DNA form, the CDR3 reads TGTGCCAGCAGCTCTTATGACGATGAGCAGTTCTTC.

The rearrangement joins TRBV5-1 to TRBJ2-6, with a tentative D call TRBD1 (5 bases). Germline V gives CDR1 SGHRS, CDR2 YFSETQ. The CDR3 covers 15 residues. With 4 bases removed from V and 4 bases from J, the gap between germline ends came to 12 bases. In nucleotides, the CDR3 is TGCGCCAGCAGCGAACAGGCGACCGGGGCCAACGTCCTGACTTTC. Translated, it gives CASSEQATGANVLTF.

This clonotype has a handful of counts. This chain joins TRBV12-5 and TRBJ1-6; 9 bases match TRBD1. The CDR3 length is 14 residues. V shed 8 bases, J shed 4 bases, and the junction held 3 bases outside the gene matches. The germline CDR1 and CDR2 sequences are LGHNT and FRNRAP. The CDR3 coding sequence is TGTGCTAGTTTAGGGACAGGGTATAATTCACCCCTCCACTTT. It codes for CASLGTGYNSPLHF.

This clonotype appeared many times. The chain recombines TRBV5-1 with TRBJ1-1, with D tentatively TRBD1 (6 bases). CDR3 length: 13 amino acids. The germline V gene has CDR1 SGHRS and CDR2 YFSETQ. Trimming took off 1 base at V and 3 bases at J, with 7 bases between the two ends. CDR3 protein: CASSLNRDTEAFF. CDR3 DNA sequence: TGCGCCAGCAGCTTGAACAGGGACACTGAAGCTTTCTTT.

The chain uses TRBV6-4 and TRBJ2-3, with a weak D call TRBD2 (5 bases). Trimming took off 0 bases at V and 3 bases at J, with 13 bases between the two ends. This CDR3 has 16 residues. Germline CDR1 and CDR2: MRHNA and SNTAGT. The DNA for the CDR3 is TGTGCCAGCAGTGACTCGATGAGCGGCCATACAGATACGCAGTATTTT. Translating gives CASSDSMSGHTDTQYF.

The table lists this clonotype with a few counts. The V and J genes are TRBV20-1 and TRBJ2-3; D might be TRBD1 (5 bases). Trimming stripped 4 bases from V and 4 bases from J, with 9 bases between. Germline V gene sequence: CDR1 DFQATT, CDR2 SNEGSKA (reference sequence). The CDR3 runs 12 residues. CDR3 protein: CSATRVADTQYF. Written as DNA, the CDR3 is TGCAGTGCTACCAGGGTGGCAGATACGCAGTATTTT.

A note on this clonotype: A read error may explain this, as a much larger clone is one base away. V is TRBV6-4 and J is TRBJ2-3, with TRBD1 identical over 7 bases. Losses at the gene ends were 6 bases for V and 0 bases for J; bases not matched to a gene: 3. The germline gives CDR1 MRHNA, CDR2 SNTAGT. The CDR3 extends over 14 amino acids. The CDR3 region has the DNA TGTGCCAGCAGCACAGGGGCTAGCACAGATACGCAGTATTTT. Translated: CASSTGASTDTQYF.

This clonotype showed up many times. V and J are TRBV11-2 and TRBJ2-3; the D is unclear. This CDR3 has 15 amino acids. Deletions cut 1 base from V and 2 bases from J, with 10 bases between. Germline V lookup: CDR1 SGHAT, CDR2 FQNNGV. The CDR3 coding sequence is TGTGCCAGCAGCTTAGGTGGCGCCTCCACAGATACGCAGTATTTT. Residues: CASSLGGASTDTQYF.

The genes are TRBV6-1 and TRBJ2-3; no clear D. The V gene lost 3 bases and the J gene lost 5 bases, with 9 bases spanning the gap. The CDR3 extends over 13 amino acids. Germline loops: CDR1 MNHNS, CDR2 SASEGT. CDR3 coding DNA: TGTGCCAGCAGTGAGTTTCAGCGAGATACGCAGTATTTT. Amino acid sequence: CASSEFQRDTQYF.

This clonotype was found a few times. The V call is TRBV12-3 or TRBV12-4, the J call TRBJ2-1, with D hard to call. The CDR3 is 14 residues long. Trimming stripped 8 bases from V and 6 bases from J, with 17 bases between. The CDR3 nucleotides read TGTGCCAGCGGGTCCCCTGGACCCTCCAATGAGCAGTTCTTC. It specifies CASGSPGPSNEQFF.

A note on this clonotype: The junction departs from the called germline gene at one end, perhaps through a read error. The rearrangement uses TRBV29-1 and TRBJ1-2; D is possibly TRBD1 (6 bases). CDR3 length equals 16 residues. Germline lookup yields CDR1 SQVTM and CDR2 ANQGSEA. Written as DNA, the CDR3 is TGCAGCGTTAATCAGGGGCAAAATCCCGTTAACTATGGCTGCACCTTC. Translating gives CSVNQGQNPVNYGCTF.

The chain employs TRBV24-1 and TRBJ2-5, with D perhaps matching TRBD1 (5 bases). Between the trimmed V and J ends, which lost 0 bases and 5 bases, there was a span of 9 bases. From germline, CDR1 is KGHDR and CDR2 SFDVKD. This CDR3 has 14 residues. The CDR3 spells CATSDLRQGETQYF. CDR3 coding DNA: TGTGCCACCAGTGATTTGCGGCAGGGTGAGACCCAGTACTTC.

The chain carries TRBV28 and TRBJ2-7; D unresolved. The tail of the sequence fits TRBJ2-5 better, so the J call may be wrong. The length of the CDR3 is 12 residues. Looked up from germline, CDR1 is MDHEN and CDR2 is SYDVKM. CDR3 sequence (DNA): TGTGCCAGCAGTCCCCACGTTGGGACCCAGTACTTC. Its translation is CASSPHVGTQYF.

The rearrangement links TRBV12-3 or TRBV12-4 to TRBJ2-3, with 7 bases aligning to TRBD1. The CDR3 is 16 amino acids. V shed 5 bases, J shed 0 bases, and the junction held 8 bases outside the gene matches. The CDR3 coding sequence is TGTGCCAGCAGTCGGGACAGCCCTTCTAGCACAGATACGCAGTATTTT. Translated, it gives CASSRDSPSSTDTQYF.

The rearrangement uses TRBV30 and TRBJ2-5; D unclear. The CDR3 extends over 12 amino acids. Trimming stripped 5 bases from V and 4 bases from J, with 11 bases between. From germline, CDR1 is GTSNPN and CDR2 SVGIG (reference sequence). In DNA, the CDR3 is TGTGCCTGGGGCACCTTTGGAGAGACCCAGTACTTC. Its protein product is CAWGTFGETQYF.

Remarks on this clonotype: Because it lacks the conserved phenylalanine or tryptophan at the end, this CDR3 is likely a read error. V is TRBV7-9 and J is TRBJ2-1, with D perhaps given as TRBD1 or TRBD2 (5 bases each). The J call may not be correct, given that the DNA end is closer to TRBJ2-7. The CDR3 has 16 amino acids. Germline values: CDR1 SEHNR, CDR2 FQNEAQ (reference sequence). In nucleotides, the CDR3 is TGTGCCAGCAGCTTAGGAGGGACCCTCACCTACAATGAGCAGTACCTC. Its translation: CASSLGGTLTYNEQYL.

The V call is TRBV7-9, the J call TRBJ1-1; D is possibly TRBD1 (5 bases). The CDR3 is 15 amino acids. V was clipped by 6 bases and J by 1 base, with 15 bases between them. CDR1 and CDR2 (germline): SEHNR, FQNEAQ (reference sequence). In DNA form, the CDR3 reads TGTGCCAGCAGACTGACAGACAGCCCGAACACTGAAGCTTTCTTT. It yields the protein CASRLTDSPNTEAFF.